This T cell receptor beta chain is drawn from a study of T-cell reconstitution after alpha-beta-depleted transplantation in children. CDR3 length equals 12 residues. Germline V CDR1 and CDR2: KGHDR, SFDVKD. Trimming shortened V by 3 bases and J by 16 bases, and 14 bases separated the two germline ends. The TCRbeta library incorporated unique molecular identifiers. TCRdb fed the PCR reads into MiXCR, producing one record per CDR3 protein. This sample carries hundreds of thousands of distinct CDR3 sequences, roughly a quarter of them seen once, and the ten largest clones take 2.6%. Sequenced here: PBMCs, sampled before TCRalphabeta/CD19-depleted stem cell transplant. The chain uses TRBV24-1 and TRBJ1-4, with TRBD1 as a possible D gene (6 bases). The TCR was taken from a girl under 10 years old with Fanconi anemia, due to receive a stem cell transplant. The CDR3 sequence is CATSDEGDRWFF. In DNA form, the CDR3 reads TGTGCCACCAGTGATGAGGGGGATCGGTGGTTTTTT.